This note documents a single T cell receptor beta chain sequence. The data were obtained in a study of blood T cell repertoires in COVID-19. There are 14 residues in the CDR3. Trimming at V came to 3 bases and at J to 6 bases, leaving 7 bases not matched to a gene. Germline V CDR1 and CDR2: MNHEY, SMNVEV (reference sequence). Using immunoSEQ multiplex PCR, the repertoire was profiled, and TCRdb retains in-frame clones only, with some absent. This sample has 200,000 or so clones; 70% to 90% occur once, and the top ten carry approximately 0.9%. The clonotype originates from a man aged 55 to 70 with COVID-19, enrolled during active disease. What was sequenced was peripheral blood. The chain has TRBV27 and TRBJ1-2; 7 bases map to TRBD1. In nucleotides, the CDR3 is TGTGCCAGCAGTTTCAGTACAGGGGTCCATGGCTACACCTTC. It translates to CASSFSTGVHGYTF.